This T cell receptor (beta chain) was sequenced during a study of cytomegalovirus exposure and HLA in healthy donors. Study context: An earlier analysis found roughly 110 million unique TCR beta sequences from approximately 200 million T cells. Broader study findings: In a later analysis, HLA-associated beta chains showed higher expansion and lower generation probabilities than comparable chains. The likely origin of a cluster of highly shared sequence variants was a sequencing artifact. As was reported, the classifier diagnosed cytomegalovirus status with high specificity and sensitivity.

It was with 60 Vbeta and 13 Jbeta primers that the PCR ran. Clones were read by immunoSEQ multiplex PCR, and TCRdb kept only the in-frame ones, dropping some. The sample lists about 160,000 clones; 78% were seen once. Details on this clone: Its target is not known.

Per the germline V gene, CDR1 is SEHNR and CDR2 is FQNEAQ (reference sequence). V lost 3 bases and J lost 9; bases outside the gene matches: 8. The CDR3 extends over 14 amino acids. The gene calls are TRBV7-9 and TRBJ1-5; 7 nucleotides align to TRBD1. This receptor was taken from a woman aged 35 to 49 in good health and CMV-seropositive. The source material was PBMCs. The CDR3 nucleotides read TGTGCCAGCAGCTTTGGAGGGGGCGAGCTGCCCCAGCATTTT. This gives the protein CASSFGGGELPQHF.